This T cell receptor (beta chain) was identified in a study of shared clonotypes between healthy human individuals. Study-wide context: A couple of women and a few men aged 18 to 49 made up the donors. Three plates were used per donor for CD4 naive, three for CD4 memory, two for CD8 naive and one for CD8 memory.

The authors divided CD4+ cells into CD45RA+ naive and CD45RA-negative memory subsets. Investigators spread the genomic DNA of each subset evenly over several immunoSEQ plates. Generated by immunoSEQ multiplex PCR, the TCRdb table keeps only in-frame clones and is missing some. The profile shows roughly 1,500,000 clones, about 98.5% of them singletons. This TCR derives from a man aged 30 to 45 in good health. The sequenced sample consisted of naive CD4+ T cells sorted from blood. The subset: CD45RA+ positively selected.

Here the CDR3 DNA reads TGTGCCAGCTCACAATTACAGGGGGCGACGGGAAACACCATATATTTT. This encodes CASSQLQGATGNTIYF. The genes are TRBV18 and TRBJ1-3, with 9 bases fitting TRBD1. Germline V CDR1 and CDR2: KGHSH, LQKENI. The CDR3 spans 16 residues. V shed 4 bases and J 4 bases; nucleotides not matched to a gene: 8.